Below are 30 T cell receptor beta chains sequenced from a single sample in a study of blood T cell repertoires in COVID-19. Here immunoSEQ multiplex PCR was the method, and the copy in TCRdb shows in-frame clones only, minus some. The sample records approximately 92,000 clones, about 80% being singletons. The sample was peripheral blood. These receptors all stem from a man between 60 and 70 years old with acute or convalescent COVID-19.

The chain uses TRBV19 and TRBJ2-1, with 8 bases aligning to TRBD2. After removal of 5 bases from V and 1 base from J, the junction contained 13 bases not matched to a gene. The germline gives CDR1 LNHDA, CDR2 SQIVND (reference sequence). CDR3 size: 18 residues. CDR3 bases: TGTGCCAGTAGTGCGGGGGGATACAGGTACCCTTCCTACAATGAGCAGTTCTTC. It specifies CASSAGGYRYPSYNEQFF.

The chain combines TRBV7-2 with TRBJ1-5; maybe TRBD1 (5 bases). The CDR3 sequence is 13 residues long. V lost 1 base and J 5 bases, leaving 6 bases between the germline ends. Germline values: CDR1 SGHTA, CDR2 FQGNSA. CDR3 loop: CASSLEGDQPQHF. The CDR3 DNA sequence: TGTGCCAGCAGCTTAGAAGGGGATCAGCCCCAGCATTTT.

V usage is TRBV6-5 and J usage is TRBJ2-7, with D maybe TRBD2 (6 bases). Germline V gene data show CDR1 as MNHEY and CDR2 as SVGAGI. The CDR3 is made up of 14 amino acids. With 5 bases removed from V and 2 bases from J, the gap between germline ends came to 13 bases. The CDR3 loop reads CASSPGTPPYEQYV. The CDR3 DNA sequence: TGTGCCAGCAGTCCCGGGACTCCTCCCTACGAGCAGTACGTC.

This clone was found once. CDR3 nucleotide sequence: TGTGCCAGCAGCTGGAGAGAGACCCAGTACTTC. Amino acids: CASSWRETQYF. J is TRBJ2-5 and V is TRBV11-3; D remains ambiguous. The V end lost 4 bases, the J end lost 4 bases, and 4 bases lay between the germline ends. Germline lookup yields CDR1 SGHNT and CDR2 YENEEA. CDR3 length equals 11 residues.

The chain recombines TRBV27 with TRBJ1-1; 9 bases fit TRBD1. The CDR3 extends over 12 amino acids. V was clipped by 8 bases and J by 4 bases; unmatched bases: 2. From germline, CDR1 is MNHEY and CDR2 SMNVEV (reference sequence). CDR3 bases: TGTGCCAGCGGGACAGGGAGCACTGAAGCTTTCTTT. It specifies CASGTGSTEAFF.

The J gene is TRBJ1-1, the V gene TRBV6-2 or TRBV6-3; 7 nucleotides line up with TRBD1. V shed 0 bases and J 8 bases; nucleotides not matched to a gene: 6. The CDR3 totals 14 residues. Germline assignment: CDR1 MNHEY and CDR2 SVGEGT. DNA for the CDR3: TGTGCCAGCAGTTACTCATCGTCAGGGGGGGAAGCTTTCTTT. Amino acids: CASSYSSSGGEAFF.

The V gene is TRBV5-5, the J gene TRBJ1-1, with D possibly TRBD1 on 6 matching bases. Germline CDR1 and CDR2: SGHKS and YYEKEE (reference sequence). This CDR3 is 14 amino acids long. Trimming cost V 2 bases and J 4 bases, with 12 bases left between them. In DNA form, the CDR3 reads TGTGCCAGCAGCTTACAGGGAAGGGGCACTGAAGCTTTCTTT. Its protein product is CASSLQGRGTEAFF.

This chain connects TRBV19 to TRBJ2-7; 10 bases are a match to TRBD1. Per germline, CDR1 LNHDA and CDR2 SQIVND (reference sequence). V gave up 1 base and J gave up 2 bases; unmatched junction bases: 2. The CDR3 runs 15 residues. CDR3 amino acids: CASSIGTGGTYEQYF. In DNA, the CDR3 is TGTGCCAGTAGTATAGGGACAGGGGGGACCTACGAGCAGTACTTC.

V is TRBV7-3 and J is TRBJ2-3; no clear D. Germline-derived CDR1 and CDR2 are SGHTA and FQGTGA. Trimming removed 2 bases at V and 1 base at J, with 10 bases between. This CDR3 contains 15 residues. The CDR3 coding sequence is TGTGCCAGCAGCTTAGGTGGCTTCCGCACAGATACGCAGTATTTT. Translation gives CASSLGGFRTDTQYF.

This clone turned up a few times. The chain couples TRBV25-1 to TRBJ1-6, with D uncertain. Germline CDR1 is MGHDK and CDR2 is SYGVNS. V was shortened by 5 bases and J by 11 bases, with 19 bases between the two germline ends. This CDR3 has 15 amino acids. The CDR3 nucleotides are TGTGCCAGCAGTCCGGAGGTACCCTTTATGGCACCCCTCCACTTT. Translated, it gives CASSPEVPFMAPLHF.

The chain uses TRBV25-1 and TRBJ1-1, with a tentative D call TRBD1 (6 bases). The CDR3 loop spans 16 amino acids. Germline V gene sequence: CDR1 MGHDK, CDR2 SYGVNS. V was cut by 1 base and J by 4 bases, with 16 bases left in between. The CDR3 protein is CASSEWGGREGTEAFF. The CDR3 nucleotides are TGTGCCAGCAGTGAATGGGGGGGCAGGGAGGGCACTGAAGCTTTCTTT.

The chain is built from TRBV28 and TRBJ1-5, with a weak D call TRBD1 (6 bases). The germline V gene has CDR1 MDHEN and CDR2 SYDVKM. The CDR3 runs to 14 residues. Trimming removed 7 bases at V and 4 bases at J, with 14 bases between. The CDR3 loop reads CASNLLQGNQPQHF. CDR3 nucleotides: TGTGCCAGCAACCTGTTACAGGGAAATCAGCCCCAGCATTTT.

The V and J genes are TRBV29-1 and TRBJ2-6, with D maybe TRBD2 (5 bases). This CDR3 region has 16 residues. The V end lost 0 bases, the J end lost 4 bases, and 13 bases lay between the germline ends. The germline gives CDR1 SQVTM, CDR2 ANQGSEA. The CDR3 reads CSVEEIGGSGANVLTF. CDR3 DNA sequence: TGCAGCGTTGAAGAAATCGGAGGATCAGGGGCCAACGTCCTGACTTTC. Based on the CDR3 plus reference TRBV29-1 and TRBJ2-6, the full variable domain is SAVISQKPSRDICQRGTSLTIQCQVDSQVTMMFWYRQQPGQSLTLIATANQGSEATYESGFVIDKFPISRPNLTFSTLTVSNMSPEDSSIYLCSVEEIGGSGANVLTFGAGSRLTVL.

The chain joins TRBV5-6 to TRBJ2-6, with D tentatively TRBD2 (6 bases). V was clipped by 4 bases and J by 0 bases, with 11 bases between them. The CDR3 consists of 16 residues. Germline V gene lookup returns CDR1 SGHDT and CDR2 YYEEEE. CDR3 sequence reads: CASSRGLLSGANVLTF. The CDR3 bases are TGTGCCAGCAGCAGGGGACTTCTCTCTGGGGCCAACGTCCTGACTTTC. Filled out from reference TRBV5-6 and TRBJ2-6, the complete variable domain reads DAGVTQSPTHLIKTRGQQVTLRCSPKSGHDTVSWYQQALGQGPQFIFQYYEEEERQRGNFPDRFSGHQFPNYSSELNVNALLLGDSALYLCASSRGLLSGANVLTFGAGSRLTVL.

This rearrangement joins TRBV7-3 to TRBJ1-2; no firm D call. The ends were cut back, 1 base at V and 1 base at J, with 7 bases in the middle. The CDR3 loop spans 14 amino acids. The V gene's germline CDR1 is SGHTA and CDR2 FQGTGA. The CDR3 sequence: CASSLSPDNYGYTF. The CDR3 region has the DNA TGTGCCAGCAGCTTAAGTCCAGATAACTATGGCTACACCTTC.

This clone was seen more than once but under ten times. J is TRBJ1-5 and V is TRBV7-9; no clear D gene. This CDR3 has 14 residues. Germline CDR1 reads SEHNR; CDR2 reads FQNEAQ (reference sequence). V was cut by 1 base and J by 5 bases, with 9 bases left in between. DNA for the CDR3: TGTGCCAGCAGCTTAGGAGGCGGATATCAGCCCCAGCATTTT. This codes for CASSLGGGYQPQHF.

V is TRBV19 and J is TRBJ1-4, with 7 bases fitting TRBD1. The CDR3 spans 15 residues. The germline V gene encodes CDR1 LNHDA and CDR2 SQIVND (reference sequence). Unmatched junction bases numbered 7, after V lost 1 base and J lost 8 bases. CDR3: CASSIGKGAEEKLFF. The CDR3 nucleotides are TGTGCCAGTAGTATAGGGAAGGGGGCGGAGGAAAAACTGTTTTTT. Together with reference TRBV19 and TRBJ1-4, the CDR3 gives the full variable domain: DGGITQSPKYLFRKEGQNVTLSCEQNLNHDAMYWYRQDPGQGLRLIYYSQIVNDFQKGDIAEGYSVSREKKESFPLTVTSAQKNPTAFYLCASSIGKGAEEKLFFGSGTQLSVL.

The chain combines TRBV6-2 or TRBV6-3 with TRBJ1-4; D gene ambiguous. This CDR3 has 15 amino acids. Germline CDR1 MNHEY, CDR2 SVGEGT. V shed 0 bases and J shed 7 bases, with 12 bases lying between them. The CDR3 region is CASSYSRHRGEKLFF. CDR3 sequence (DNA): TGTGCCAGCAGTTACTCGAGACACCGTGGTGAAAAACTGTTTTTT.

This chain connects TRBV19 to TRBJ1-4; TRBD1 might be the D (6 bases). Trimming stripped 5 bases from V and 0 bases from J, with 13 bases between. From germline, CDR1 is LNHDA and CDR2 SQIVND (reference sequence). There are 16 residues in the CDR3. The DNA for the CDR3 is TGTGCCAGTAGTGACCTCAGGGGTTCAACTAATGAAAAACTGTTTTTT. It encodes CASSDLRGSTNEKLFF. The full variable domain, completed using reference TRBV19 and TRBJ1-4, is DGGITQSPKYLFRKEGQNVTLSCEQNLNHDAMYWYRQDPGQGLRLIYYSQIVNDFQKGDIAEGYSVSREKKESFPLTVTSAQKNPTAFYLCASSDLRGSTNEKLFFGSGTQLSVL.

CDR3 sequence: CATSSPDRESNIQYF. The DNA for the CDR3 is TGTGCCACCAGCAGCCCAGACAGGGAGTCAAACATTCAGTACTTC. This rearrangement joins TRBV15 to TRBJ2-4; 7 bases match TRBD1. The germline CDR1 and CDR2 sequences are LNHNV and YYDKDF (reference sequence). This CDR3 is 15 amino acids long. V shed 3 bases, J shed 6 bases, and the junction held 8 bases outside the gene matches.

This chain connects TRBV23-1 to TRBJ2-2; 7 bases are shared with TRBD1. TRBV23-1 is flagged as an ORF with uncertain function. V dropped 4 bases and J dropped 3; count of bases not matched to a gene: 8. The length of the CDR3 is 16 residues. CDR3 nucleotides: TGCGCCAGCAGTCCAGGGGGAAGTGACTACACCGGGGAGCTGTTTTTT. It is translated as CASSPGGSDYTGELFF.

The chain joins TRBV21-1 to TRBJ2-3; the DNA was not compared with TRBD1, the D call given in the table. TRBV21-1 is a pseudogene. The CDR3 length is 16 residues. The CDR3 DNA sequence: TGTGCCAGCAGCGCTCGACAGGGCGGAAGCACAGATACGCAGTATTTT. It encodes CASSARQGGSTDTQYF.

The count of this clone is one. The chain combines TRBV15 with TRBJ1-2, with D possibly being TRBD1 (6 bases). Trimming took off 0 bases at V and 4 bases at J, with 12 bases between the two ends. The germline V gene has CDR1 LNHNV and CDR2 YYDKDF (reference sequence). The CDR3 is 15 amino acids. CDR3 nucleotides: TGTGCCACCAGCAGAGATCCCGAGGGGGTCTATGGCTACACCTTC. The encoded protein is CATSRDPEGVYGYTF.

V is TRBV14 and J is TRBJ1-2; a weak D match, TRBD1 (5 bases). The V and J ends lost 0 bases and 8 bases respectively, with 16 bases between them. Germline-derived CDR1 and CDR2 are SGHDN and FVKESK. The CDR3 has 15 amino acids. CDR3 region: CASSQDSWGAGGYTF. DNA of the CDR3: TGTGCCAGCAGCCAAGACAGCTGGGGCGCGGGGGGCTACACCTTC.

J is TRBJ1-1 and V is TRBV18; tentatively, D is TRBD1 (5 bases). This CDR3 is built from 12 residues. Germline values: CDR1 KGHSH, CDR2 LQKENI. V lost 0 bases to trimming and J lost 11 bases, with 10 bases between them. CDR3 DNA: TGTGCCAGCTCACCACCGGCGGGGCGGGCTTTCTTT. It yields the protein CASSPPAGRAFF.

This chain links TRBV20-1 with TRBJ2-6; D is unresolved. Trimming removed 2 bases at V and 11 bases at J, with 7 bases between. CDR1 and CDR2 (germline): DFQATT, SNEGSKA (reference sequence). The CDR3 loop spans 11 amino acids. CDR3 sequence reads: CSARNPDVLTF. Written as DNA, the CDR3 is TGCAGTGCTAGAAATCCCGACGTCCTGACTTTC.

The V gene is TRBV6-5, the J gene TRBJ1-1; D remains unclear. The V end was cut by 7 bases, the J end by 0 bases, with 9 bases between. The CDR3 covers 13 residues. Germline V gene sequence: CDR1 MNHEY, CDR2 SVGAGI. The CDR3 DNA sequence: TGTGCCAGCACCCCAAGCATGAACACTGAAGCTTTCTTT. Its protein is CASTPSMNTEAFF.

This sequence joins TRBV5-6 and TRBJ2-7, with D unresolved. V lost 4 bases, J lost 4 bases, and 15 bases lay in between. There are 14 residues in the CDR3. Germline assignment: CDR1 SGHDT and CDR2 YYEEEE. CDR3 amino acids: CASSRSGWPYEQYF. The CDR3 DNA sequence: TGTGCCAGCAGCCGATCAGGATGGCCATACGAGCAGTACTTC.

V is TRBV7-9 and J is TRBJ1-2; D possibly corresponds to TRBD1 (6 bases). Per germline, CDR1 SEHNR and CDR2 FQNEAQ (reference sequence). The CDR3 runs 13 residues. Trimming left V 5 bases short and J 3 bases short, with 10 bases between. The CDR3 bases are TGTGCCAGCAGCACCGGACAGTACTATGGCTACACCTTC. Translated: CASSTGQYYGYTF.

The chain joins TRBV7-3 to TRBJ1-1; D is unclear. This CDR3 is 13 amino acids long. V was trimmed by 5 bases and J by 2 bases, leaving 9 bases between them. Germline CDR1 and CDR2: SGHTA and FQGTGA. The CDR3 spells CASSPRGNTEAFF. The CDR3 DNA sequence: TGTGCCAGCAGCCCTAGAGGAAACACTGAAGCTTTCTTT. Full variable domain (remainder filled in from reference TRBV7-3 and TRBJ1-1): GAGVSQTPSNKVTEKGKYVELRCDPISGHTALYWYRQSLGQGPEFLIYFQGTGAADDSGLPNDRFFAVRPEGSVSTLKIQRTERGDSAVYLCASSPRGNTEAFFGQGTRLTVV.